This TCR beta chain was documented in a study of PD-L1 blockade in urothelial cancer. This table comes from immunoSEQ multiplex PCR, and its TCRdb copy is limited to in-frame clones, with some not included. The data contain about 80,000 clones, approximately 86% of them seen just once; the ten biggest clones take up over 5%. In germline, CDR1 is GTSNPN, CDR2 SVGIG (reference sequence). This CDR3 is built from 14 residues. The V gene end was trimmed by 1 base and the J gene end by 5 bases; junction bases not matched to a gene: 5. J is TRBJ2-1 and V is TRBV30, with 7 positions matching TRBD2. Material: PBMCs, obtained around atezolizumab (anti-PD-L1) treatment. This receptor was identified in a woman in her 70s with urothelial cancer. CDR3 sequence (DNA): TGTGCCTGGAGTGGGCGGGAGTCCAACAATGAGCAGTTCTTC. This codes for CAWSGRESNNEQFF. Looking up the rest from reference TRBV30 and TRBJ2-1 gives the full variable domain: SQTIHQWPATLVQPVGSPLSLECTVEGTSNPNLYWYRQAAGRGLQLLFYSVGIGQISSEVPQNLSASRPQDRQFILSSKKLLLSDSGFYLCAWSGRESNNEQFFGPGTRLTVL.